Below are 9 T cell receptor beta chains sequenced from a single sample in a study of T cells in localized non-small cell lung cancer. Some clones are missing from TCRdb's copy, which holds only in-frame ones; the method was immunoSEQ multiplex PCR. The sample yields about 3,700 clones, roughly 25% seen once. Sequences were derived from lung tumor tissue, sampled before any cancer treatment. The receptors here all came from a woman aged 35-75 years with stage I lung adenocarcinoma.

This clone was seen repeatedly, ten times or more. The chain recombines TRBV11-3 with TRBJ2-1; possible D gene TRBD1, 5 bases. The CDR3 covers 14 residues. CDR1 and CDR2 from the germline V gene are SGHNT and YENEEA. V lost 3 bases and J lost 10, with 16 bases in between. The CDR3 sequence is CASSLPSASGEQFF. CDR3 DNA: TGTGCCAGCAGCTTGCCGTCCGCTTCAGGGGAGCAGTTCTTC. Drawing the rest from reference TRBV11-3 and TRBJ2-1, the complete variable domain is EAGVVQSPRYKIIEKKQPVAFWCNPISGHNTLYWYLQNLGQGPELLIRYENEEAVDDSQLPKDRFSAERLKGVDSTLKIQPAELGDSAVYLCASSLPSASGEQFFGPGTRLTVL.

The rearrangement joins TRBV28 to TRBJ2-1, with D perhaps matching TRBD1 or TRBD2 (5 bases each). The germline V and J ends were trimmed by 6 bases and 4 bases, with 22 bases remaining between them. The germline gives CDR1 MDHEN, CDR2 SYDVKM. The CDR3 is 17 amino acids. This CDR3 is CASSTQPQGEAYNEQFF. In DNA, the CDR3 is TGTGCCAGCAGCACCCAACCTCAGGGAGAGGCATACAATGAGCAGTTCTTC.

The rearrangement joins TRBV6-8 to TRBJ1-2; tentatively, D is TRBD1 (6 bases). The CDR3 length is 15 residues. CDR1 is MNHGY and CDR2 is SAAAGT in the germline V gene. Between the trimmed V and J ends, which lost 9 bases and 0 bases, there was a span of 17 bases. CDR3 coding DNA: TGTGCCAGTAAACAGGGATCTTCCCCTAACTATGGCTACACCTTC. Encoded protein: CASKQGSSPNYGYTF.

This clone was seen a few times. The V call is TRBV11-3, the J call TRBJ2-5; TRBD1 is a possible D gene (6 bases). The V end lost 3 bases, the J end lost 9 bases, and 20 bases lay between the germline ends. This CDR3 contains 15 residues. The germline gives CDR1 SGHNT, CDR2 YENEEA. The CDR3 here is CASSLKGVGGSAQYF. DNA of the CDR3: TGTGCCAGCAGCTTGAAAGGGGTAGGGGGTTCGGCCCAGTACTTC.

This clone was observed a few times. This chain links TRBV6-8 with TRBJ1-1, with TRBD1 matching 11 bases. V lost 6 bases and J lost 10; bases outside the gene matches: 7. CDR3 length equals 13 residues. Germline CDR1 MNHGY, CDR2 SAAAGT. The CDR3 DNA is TGTGCCAGCAGCGCCGGGACAGGGGGGACAGCTTTCTTT. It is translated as CASSAGTGGTAFF.

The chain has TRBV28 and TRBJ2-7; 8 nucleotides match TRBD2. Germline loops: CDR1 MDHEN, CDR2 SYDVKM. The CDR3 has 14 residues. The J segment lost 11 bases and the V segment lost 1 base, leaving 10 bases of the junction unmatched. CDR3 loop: CASSLSGTQLAEYF. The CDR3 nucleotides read TGTGCCAGCAGTTTATCTGGGACACAACTAGCGGAGTACTTC.

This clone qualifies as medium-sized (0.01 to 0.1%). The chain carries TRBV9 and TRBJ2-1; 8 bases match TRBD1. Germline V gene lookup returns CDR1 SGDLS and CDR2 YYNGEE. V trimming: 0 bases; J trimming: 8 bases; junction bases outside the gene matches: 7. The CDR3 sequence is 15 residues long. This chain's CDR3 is CASSVAPRGLDEQFF. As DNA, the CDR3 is TGTGCCAGCAGCGTAGCGCCCAGGGGGCTCGATGAGCAGTTCTTC.

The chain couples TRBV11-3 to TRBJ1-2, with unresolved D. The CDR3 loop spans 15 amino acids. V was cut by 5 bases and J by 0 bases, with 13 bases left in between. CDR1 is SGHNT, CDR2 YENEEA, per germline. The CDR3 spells CASSPRMRANYGYTF. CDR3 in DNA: TGTGCCAGCAGCCCCCGCATGAGRGCTAACTATGGCTACACCTTC. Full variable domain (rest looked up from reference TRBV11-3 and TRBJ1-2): EAGVVQSPRYKIIEKKQPVAFWCNPISGHNTLYWYLQNLGQGPELLIRYENEEAVDDSQLPKDRFSAERLKGVDSTLKIQPAELGDSAVYLCASSPRMRANYGYTFGSGTRLTVV.

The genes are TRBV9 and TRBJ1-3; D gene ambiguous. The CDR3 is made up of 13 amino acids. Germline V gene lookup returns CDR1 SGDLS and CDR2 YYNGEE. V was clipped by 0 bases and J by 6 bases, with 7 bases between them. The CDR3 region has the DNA TGTGCCAGCAGCGTAGGGCATGAAAACACCATATATTTT. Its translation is CASSVGHENTIYF. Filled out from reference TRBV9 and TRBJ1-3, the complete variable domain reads DSGVTQTPKHLITATGQRVTLRCSPRSGDLSVYWYQQSLDQGLQFLIQYYNGEERAKGNILERFSAQQFPDLHSELNLSSLELGDSALYFCASSVGHENTIYFGEGSWLTVV.